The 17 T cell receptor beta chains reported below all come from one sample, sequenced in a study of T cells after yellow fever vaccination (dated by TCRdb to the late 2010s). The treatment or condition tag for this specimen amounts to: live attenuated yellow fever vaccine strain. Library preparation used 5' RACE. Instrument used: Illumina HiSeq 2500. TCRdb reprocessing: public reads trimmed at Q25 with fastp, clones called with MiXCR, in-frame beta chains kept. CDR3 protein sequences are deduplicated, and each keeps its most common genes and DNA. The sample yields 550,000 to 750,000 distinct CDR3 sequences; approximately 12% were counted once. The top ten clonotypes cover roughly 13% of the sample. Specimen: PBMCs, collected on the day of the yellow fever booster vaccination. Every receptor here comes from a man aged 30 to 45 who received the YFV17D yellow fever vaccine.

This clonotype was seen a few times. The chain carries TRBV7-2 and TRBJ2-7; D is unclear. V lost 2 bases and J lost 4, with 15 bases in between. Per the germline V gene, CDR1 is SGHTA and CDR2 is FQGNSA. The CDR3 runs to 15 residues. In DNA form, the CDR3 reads TGTGCCAGCAGCTTAAGTGTGGCGGTCCCATACGAGCAGTACTTC. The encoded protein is CASSLSVAVPYEQYF.

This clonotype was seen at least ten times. CDR3 protein: CASSLGTGTNTGELFF. The CDR3, as DNA: TGCGCCAGCAGCTTAGGGACAGGGACGAACACCGGGGAGCTGTTTTTT. The rearrangement joins TRBV5-1 to TRBJ2-2; TRBD1 agrees at 9 bases. The CDR3 is 16 amino acids. Per germline, CDR1 SGHRS and CDR2 YFSETQ. V lost 2 bases and J lost 0; bases outside the gene matches: 2.

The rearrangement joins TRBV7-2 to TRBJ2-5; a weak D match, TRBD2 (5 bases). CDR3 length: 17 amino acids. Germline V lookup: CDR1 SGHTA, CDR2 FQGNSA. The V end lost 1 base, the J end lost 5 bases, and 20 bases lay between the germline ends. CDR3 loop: CASSLVARTGGKETQYF. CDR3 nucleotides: TGTGCCAGCAGCTTAGTAGCCCGGACTGGAGGAAAGGAGACCCAGTACTTC.

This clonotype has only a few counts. The CDR3 coding sequence is TGCGCCAGCAGCCGGATAACTAGCGACCCCGGCAATGAGCAGTTCTTC. This gives the protein CASSRITSDPGNEQFF. The J gene is TRBJ2-1, the V gene TRBV5-1, with 7 positions matching TRBD2. There are 16 residues in the CDR3. With V trimmed by 4 bases and J by 6 bases, 13 bases remained unmatched. Germline loops: CDR1 SGHRS, CDR2 YFSETQ.

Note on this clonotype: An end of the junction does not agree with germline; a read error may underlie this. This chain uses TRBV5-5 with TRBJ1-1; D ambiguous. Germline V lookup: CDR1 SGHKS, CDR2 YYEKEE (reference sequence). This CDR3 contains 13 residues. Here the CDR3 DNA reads TGTGCCAGCAGCTTGGACAGAAACACTGGAGCTTTCTTT. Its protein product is CASSLDRNTGAFF.

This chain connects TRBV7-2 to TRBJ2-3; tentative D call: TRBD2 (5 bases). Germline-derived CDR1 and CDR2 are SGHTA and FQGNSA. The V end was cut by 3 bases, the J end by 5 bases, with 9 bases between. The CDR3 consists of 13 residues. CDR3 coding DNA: TGTGCCAGCAGCTTGAAACGGGGAGATACGCAGTATTTT. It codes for CASSLKRGDTQYF. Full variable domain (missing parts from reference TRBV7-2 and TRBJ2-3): GAGVSQSPSNKVTEKGKDVELRCDPISGHTALYWYRQSLGQGLEFLIYFQGNSAPDKSGLPSDRFSAERTGGSVSTLTIQRTQQEDSAVYLCASSLKRGDTQYFGPGTRLTVL.

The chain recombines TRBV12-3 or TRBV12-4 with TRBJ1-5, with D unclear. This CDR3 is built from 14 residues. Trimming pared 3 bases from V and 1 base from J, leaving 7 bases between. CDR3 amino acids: CASSFDVSNQPQHF. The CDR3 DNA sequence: TGTGCCAGCAGTTTCGACGTGAGCAATCAGCCCCAGCATTTT.

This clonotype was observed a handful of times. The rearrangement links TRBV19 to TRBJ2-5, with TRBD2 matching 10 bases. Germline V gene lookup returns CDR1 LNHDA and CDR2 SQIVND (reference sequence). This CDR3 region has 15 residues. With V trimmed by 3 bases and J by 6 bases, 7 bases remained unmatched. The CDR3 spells CASSISGRIEKTQYF. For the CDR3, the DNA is TGTGCCAGTAGTATTAGCGGGAGGATTGAGAAGACCCAGTACTTC.

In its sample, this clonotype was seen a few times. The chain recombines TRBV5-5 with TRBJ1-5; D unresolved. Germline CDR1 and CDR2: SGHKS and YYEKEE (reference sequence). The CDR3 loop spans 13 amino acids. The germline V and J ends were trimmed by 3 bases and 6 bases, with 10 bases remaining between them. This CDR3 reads CASSYIVGQPQHF. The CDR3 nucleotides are TGTGCCAGCAGCTATATCGTGGGTCAGCCCCAGCATTTT.

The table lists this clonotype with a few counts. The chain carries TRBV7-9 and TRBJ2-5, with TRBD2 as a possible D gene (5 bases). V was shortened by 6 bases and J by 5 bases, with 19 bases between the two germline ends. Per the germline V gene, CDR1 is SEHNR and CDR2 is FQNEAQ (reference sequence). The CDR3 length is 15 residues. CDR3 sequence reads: CASRLSLGAAETQYF. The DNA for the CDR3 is TGTGCCAGCAGGCTCTCGCTGGGAGCGGCGGAGACCCAGTACTTC.

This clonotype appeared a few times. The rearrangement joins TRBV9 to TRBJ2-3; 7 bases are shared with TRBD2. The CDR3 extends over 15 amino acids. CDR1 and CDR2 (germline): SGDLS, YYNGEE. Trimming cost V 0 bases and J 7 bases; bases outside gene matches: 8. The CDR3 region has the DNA TGTGCCAGCAGCGTAGTTGGACTAGTTCTTCATACGCAGTATTTT. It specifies CASSVVGLVLHTQYF.

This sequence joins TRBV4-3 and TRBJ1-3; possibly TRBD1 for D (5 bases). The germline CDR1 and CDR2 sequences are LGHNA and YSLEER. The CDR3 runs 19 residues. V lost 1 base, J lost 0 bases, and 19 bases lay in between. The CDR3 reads CASSQARSGTASSGNTIYF. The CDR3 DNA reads TGCGCCAGCAGCCAAGCTAGGTCCGGGACGGCAAGCTCTGGAAACACCATATATTTT.

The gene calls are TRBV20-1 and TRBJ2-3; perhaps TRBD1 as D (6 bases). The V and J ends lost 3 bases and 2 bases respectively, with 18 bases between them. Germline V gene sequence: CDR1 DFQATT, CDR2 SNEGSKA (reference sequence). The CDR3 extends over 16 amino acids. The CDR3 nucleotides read TGCAGTGCTAGTCTAGGGACACACACATACACAGATACGCAGTATTTT. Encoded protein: CSASLGTHTYTDTQYF.

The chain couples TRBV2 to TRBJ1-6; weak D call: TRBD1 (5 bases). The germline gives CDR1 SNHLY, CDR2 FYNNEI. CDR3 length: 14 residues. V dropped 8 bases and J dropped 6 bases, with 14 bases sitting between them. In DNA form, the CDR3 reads TGTGCCAGCGGGTGGGTGACAGTTAATTCACCCCTCCACTTT. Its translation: CASGWVTVNSPLHF.

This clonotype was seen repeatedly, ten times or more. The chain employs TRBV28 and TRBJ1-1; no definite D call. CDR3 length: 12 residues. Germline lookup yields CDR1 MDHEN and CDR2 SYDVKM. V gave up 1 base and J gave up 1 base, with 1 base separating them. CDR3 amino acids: CASSLSNTEAFF. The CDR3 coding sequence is TGTGCCAGCAGTTTATCGAACACTGAAGCTTTCTTT.

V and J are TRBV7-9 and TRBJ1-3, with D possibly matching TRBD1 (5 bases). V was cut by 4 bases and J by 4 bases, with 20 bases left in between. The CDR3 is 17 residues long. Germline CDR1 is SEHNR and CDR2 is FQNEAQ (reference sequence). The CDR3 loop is CASSSRDLSSSGNTIYF. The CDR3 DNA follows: TGTGCCAGCAGCTCACGGGACCTTTCCTCGTCGGGAAACACCATATATTTT.

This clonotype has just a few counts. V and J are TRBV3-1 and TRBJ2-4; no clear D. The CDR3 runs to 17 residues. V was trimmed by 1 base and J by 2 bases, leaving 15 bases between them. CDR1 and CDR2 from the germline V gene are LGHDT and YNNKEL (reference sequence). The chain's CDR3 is CASSQGMVETPKNIQYF. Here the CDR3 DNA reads TGTGCCAGCAGCCAAGGAATGGTCGAAACCCCCAAAAACATTCAGTACTTC. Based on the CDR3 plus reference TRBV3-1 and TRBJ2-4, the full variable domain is DTAVSQTPKYLVTQMGNDKSIKCEQNLGHDTMYWYKQDSKKFLKIMFSYNNKELIINETVPNRFSPKSPDKAHLNLHINSLELGDSAVYFCASSQGMVETPKNIQYFGAGTRLSVL.